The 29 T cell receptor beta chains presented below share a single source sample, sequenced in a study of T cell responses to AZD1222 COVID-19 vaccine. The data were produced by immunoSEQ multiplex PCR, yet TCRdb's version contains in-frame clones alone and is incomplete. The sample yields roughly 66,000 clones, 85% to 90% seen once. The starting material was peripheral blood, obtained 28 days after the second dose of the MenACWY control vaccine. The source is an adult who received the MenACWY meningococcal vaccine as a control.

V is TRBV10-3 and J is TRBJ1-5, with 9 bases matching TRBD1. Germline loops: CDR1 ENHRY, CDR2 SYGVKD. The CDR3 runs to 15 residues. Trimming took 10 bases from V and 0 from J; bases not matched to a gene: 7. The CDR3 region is CATSRTGASNQPQHF. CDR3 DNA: TGTGCCACTTCGCGGACAGGGGCTAGCAATCAGCCCCAGCATTTT.

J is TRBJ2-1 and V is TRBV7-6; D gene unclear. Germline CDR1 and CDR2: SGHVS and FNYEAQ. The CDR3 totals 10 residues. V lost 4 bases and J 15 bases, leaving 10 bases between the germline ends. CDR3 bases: TGTGCCAGCAGCTACGATGGCAGGTTCTTC. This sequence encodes CASSYDGRFF.

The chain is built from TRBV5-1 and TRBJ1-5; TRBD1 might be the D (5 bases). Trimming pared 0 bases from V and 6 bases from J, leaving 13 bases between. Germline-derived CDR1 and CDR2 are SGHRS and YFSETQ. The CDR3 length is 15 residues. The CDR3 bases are TGCGCCAGCAGCTTGGCGGCAGGGTATGGTCAGCCCCAGCATTTT. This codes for CASSLAAGYGQPQHF.

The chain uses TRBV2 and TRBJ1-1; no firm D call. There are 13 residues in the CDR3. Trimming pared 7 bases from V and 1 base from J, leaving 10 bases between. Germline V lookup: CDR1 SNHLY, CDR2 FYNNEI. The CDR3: CASTDGSNTEAFF. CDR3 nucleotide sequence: TGTGCCAGCACTGACGGATCGAACACTGAAGCTTTCTTT.

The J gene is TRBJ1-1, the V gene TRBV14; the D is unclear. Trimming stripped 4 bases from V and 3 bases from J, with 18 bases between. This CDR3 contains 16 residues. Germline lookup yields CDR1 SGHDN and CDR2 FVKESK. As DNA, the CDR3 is TGTGCCAGCAGCCGTCGGCCGATCCACCGGGACACTGAAGCTTTCTTT. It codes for CASSRRPIHRDTEAFF.

DNA of the CDR3: TGTGCCAGCATCCTCGGGACAACGGAGACCTACGAGCAGTACTTC. Encoded protein: CASILGTTETYEQYF. The chain combines TRBV21-1 with TRBJ2-7; no check of the table's D call, TRBD1, against the DNA was made. TRBV21-1 is recorded as a pseudogene. CDR3 length equals 15 residues.

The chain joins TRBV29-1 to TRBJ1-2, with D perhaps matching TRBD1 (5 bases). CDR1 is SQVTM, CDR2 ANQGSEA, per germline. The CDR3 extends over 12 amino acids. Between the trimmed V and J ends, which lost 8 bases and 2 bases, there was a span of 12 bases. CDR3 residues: CSMGDENYGYTF. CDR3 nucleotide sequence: TGCAGCATGGGGGACGAAAACTATGGCTACACCTTC.

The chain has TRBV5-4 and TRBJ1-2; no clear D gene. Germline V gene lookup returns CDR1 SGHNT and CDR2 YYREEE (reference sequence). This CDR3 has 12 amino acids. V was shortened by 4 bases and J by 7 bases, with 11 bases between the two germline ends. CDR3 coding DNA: TGTGCCAGCAGCCGGACTGGTTTTGGCTACACCTTC. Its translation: CASSRTGFGYTF.

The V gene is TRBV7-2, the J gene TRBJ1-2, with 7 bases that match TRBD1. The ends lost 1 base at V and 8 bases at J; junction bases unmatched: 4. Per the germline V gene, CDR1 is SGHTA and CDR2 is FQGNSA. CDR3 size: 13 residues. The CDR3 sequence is CASSLVTGEGYTF. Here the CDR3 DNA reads TGTGCCAGCAGCTTAGTTACAGGGGAAGGCTACACCTTC.

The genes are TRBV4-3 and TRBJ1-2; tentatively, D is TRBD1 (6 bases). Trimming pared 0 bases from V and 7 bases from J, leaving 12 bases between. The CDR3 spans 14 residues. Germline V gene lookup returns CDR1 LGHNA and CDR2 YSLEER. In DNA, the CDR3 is TGCGCCAGCAGCCAAGATTGGGGAGGGGGTGGCTACACCTTC. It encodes CASSQDWGGGGYTF.

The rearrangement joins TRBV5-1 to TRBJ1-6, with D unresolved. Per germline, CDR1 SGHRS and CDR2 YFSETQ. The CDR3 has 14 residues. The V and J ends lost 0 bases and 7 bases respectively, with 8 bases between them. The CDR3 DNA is TGCGCCAGCAGCTTGGCCTCTGAGAATTCACCCCTCCACTTT. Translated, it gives CASSLASENSPLHF.

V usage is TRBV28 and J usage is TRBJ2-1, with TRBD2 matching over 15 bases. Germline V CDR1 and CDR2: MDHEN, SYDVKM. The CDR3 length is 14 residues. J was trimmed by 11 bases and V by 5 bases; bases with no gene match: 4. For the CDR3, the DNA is TGTGCCAGCAGTCCGGGACTAGCGGGAGGCAAGCAGTTCTTC. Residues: CASSPGLAGGKQFF. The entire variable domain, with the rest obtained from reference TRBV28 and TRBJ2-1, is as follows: DVKVTQSSRYLVKRTGEKVFLECVQDMDHENMFWYRQDPGLGLRLIYFSYDVKMKEKGDIPEGYSVSREKKERFSLILESASTNQTSMYLCASSPGLAGGKQFFGPGTRLTVL.

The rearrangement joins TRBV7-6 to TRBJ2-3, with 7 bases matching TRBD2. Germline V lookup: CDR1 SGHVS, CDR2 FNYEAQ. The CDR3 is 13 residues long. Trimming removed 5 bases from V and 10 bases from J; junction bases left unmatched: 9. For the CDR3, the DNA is TGTGCCAGCAGCCAAGGGAGGGGCCGGCCGCAGTATTTT. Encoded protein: CASSQGRGRPQYF.

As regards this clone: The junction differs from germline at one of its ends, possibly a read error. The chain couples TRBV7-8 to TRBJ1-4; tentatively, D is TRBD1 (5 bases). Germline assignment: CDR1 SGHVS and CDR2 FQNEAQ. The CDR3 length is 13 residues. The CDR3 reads CASSLVRGQSPSF. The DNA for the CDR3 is TGTGCCAGCAGCTTAGTCCGCGGACAAAGTCCCTCTTTT.

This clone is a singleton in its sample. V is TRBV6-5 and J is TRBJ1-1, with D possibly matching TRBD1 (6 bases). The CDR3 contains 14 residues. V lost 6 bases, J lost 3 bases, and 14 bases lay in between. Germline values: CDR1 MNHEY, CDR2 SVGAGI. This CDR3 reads CASRSGQEYTEAFF. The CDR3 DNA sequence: TGTGCCAGCAGATCGGGACAAGAGTACACTGAAGCTTTCTTT.

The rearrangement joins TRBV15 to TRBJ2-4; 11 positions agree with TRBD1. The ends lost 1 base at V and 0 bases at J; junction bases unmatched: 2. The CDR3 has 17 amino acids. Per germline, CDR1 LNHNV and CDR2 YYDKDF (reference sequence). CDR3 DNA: TGTGCCACCAGCAGAGGGACAGGGGGCACAGCCAAAAACATTCAGTACTTC. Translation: CATSRGTGGTAKNIQYF.

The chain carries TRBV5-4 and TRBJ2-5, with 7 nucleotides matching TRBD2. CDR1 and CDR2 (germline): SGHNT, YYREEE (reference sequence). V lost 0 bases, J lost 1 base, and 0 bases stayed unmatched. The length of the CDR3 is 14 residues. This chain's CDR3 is CASSLGGGQETQYF. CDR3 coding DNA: TGTGCCAGCAGCTTGGGGGGGGGCCAAGAGACCCAGTACTTC.

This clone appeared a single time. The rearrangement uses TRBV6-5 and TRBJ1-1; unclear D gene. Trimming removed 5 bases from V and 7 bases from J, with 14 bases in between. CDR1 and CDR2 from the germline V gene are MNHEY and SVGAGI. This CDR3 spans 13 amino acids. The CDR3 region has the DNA TGTGCCAGCAGTCGCCGGGCCGTCAGTGAAGCTTTCTTT. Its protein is CASSRRAVSEAFF.

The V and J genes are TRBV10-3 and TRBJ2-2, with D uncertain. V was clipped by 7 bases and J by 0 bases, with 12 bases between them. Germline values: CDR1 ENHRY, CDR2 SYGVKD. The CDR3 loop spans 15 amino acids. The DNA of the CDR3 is TGTGCCATCAAATCACGGCAGGCGAACACCGGGGAGCTGTTTTTT. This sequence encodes CAIKSRQANTGELFF.

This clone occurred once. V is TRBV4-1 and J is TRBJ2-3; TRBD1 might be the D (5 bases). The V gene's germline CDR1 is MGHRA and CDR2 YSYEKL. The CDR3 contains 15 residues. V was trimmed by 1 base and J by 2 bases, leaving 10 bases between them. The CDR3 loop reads CASSQGGSLTDTQYF. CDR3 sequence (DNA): TGCGCCAGCAGCCAAGGGGGCAGCCTCACAGATACGCAGTATTTT.

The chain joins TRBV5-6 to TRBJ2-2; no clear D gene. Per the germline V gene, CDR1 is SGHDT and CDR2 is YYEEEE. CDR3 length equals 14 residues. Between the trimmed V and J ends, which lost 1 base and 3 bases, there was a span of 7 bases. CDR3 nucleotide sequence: TGTGCCAGCAGCTTGTCACAGTACACCGGGGAGCTGTTTTTT. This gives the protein CASSLSQYTGELFF.

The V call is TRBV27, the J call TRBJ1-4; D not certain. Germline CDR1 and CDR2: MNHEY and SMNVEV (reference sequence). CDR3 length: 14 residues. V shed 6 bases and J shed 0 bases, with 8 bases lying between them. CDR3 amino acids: CASSRRATNEKLFF. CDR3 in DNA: TGTGCCAGCAGCCGACGTGCAACTAATGAAAAACTGTTTTTT.

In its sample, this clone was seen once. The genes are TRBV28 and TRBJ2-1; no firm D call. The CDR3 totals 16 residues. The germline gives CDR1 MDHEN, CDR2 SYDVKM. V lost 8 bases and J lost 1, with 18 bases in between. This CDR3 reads CASHSYFVGSYNEQFF. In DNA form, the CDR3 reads TGTGCCAGCCACAGTTATTTCGTAGGGTCCTACAATGAGCAGTTCTTC.

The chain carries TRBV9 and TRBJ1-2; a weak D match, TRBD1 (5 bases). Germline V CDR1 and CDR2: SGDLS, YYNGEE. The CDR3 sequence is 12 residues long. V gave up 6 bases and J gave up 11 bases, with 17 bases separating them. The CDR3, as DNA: TGTGCCAGCAAACGGCTGGGGGAGTATTACACCTTC. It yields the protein CASKRLGEYYTF.

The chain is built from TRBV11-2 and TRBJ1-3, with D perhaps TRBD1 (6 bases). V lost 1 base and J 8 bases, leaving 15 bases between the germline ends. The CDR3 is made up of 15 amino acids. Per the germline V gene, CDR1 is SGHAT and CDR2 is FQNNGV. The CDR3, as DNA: TGTGCCAGCAGCTTAGTCCAGGGGTCGGTGCACACCATATATTTT. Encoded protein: CASSLVQGSVHTIYF.

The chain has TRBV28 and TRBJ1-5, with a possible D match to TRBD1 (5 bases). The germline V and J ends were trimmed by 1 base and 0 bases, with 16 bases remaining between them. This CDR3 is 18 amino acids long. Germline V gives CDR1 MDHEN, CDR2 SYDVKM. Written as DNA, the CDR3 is TGTGCCAGCAGTTTATCGGGGCAGTATCTTGATAGCAATCAGCCCCAGCATTTT. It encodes CASSLSGQYLDSNQPQHF.

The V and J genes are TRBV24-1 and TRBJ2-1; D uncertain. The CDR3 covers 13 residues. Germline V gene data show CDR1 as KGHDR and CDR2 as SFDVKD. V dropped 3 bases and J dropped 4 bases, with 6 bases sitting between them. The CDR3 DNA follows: TGTGCCACCAGTGATCCGGGTTACAATGAGCAGTTCTTC. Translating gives CATSDPGYNEQFF.

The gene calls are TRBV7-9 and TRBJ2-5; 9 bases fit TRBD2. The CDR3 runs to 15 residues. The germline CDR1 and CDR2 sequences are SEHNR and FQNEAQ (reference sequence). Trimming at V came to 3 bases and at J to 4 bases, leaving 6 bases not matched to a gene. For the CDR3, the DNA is TGTGCCAGCAGCTTTGGCGGGGGGGCTGCAGAGACCCAGTACTTC. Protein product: CASSFGGGAAETQYF. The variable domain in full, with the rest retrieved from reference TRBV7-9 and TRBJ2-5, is DTGVSQNPRHKITKRGQNVTFRCDPISEHNRLYWYRQTLGQGPEFLTYFQNEAQLEKSRLLSDRFSAERPKGSFSTLEIQRTEQGDSAMYLCASSFGGGAAETQYFGPGTRLLVL.

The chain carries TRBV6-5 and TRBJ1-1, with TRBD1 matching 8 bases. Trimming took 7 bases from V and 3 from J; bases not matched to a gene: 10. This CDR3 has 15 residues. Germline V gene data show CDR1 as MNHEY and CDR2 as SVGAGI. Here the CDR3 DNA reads TGTGCCAGCACCCAGGACAGGGCATTGGACACTGAAGCTTTCTTT. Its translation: CASTQDRALDTEAFF.